This T cell receptor (beta chain) appears in the sequencing data of a study of control samples from healthy donors and cancer patients. TCRdb keeps only in-frame clones here, not all; method: immunoSEQ multiplex PCR. The sample carries fewer than 500,000 clones, 75% to 95% recorded once. CDR3 length: 12 amino acids. Trimming left V 3 bases short and J 8 bases short, with 10 bases between. This receptor was taken from a man aged 35 to 55 with head and neck cancer. The sample taken for sequencing was PBMCs. The chain is built from TRBV12-3 or TRBV12-4 and TRBJ1-2, with D possibly matching TRBD1 (5 bases). CDR3 in amino acids: CASSFRDGGYTF. The CDR3 region has the DNA TGTGCCAGCAGTTTCCGGGACGGGGGCTACACCTTC.